Listed below are T cell receptor beta chains from one sample, sequenced in a study of OX40 agonist ivuxolimab in advanced cancers. This table comes from immunoSEQ multiplex PCR, and its TCRdb copy is limited to in-frame clones, with some not included. The table has approximately 15,000 clones, 82% seen once. Sequencing was performed on CD4+ or CD8+ T cells sorted from blood, taken in a trial of the OX40 agonist ivuxolimab. Source of these receptors: an adult with an advanced solid tumor such as melanoma, head and neck, liver or kidney cancer. CDR3s include the opening cysteine and the closing phenylalanine or tryptophan. Each record gives: D gene, J gene, clone size, V gene, CDR3 DNA, CDR3 protein. D genes are given only for firm matches. A clone size is listed for some rows: how often the clone was seen (once, few, many), or a class if it is expanded.

D gene: TRBD1; J gene: TRBJ2-7; clone size: NA; V gene: TRBV7-9; CDR3 DNA: TGTGCCAGCAGCCCAACAGCCGGGACAGCCTTCTACGAGCAGTACTTC; CDR3 protein: CASSPTAGTAFYEQYF
D gene: NA; J gene: TRBJ1-3; clone size: NA; V gene: TRBV4-3; CDR3 DNA: TGCGCCAGCAGCCAAGATATGGAGGAGTCTGGAAACACCATATATTTT; CDR3 protein: CASSQDMEESGNTIYF
D gene: NA; J gene: TRBJ1-1; clone size: NA; V gene: TRBV5-4; CDR3 DNA: TGTGCCAGCAGCTTGTTAGGGTTGAACACTGAAGCTTTCTTT; CDR3 protein: CASSLLGLNTEAFF
D gene: NA; J gene: TRBJ2-4; clone size: few; V gene: TRBV6-5; CDR3 DNA: TGTGCCAGCAGTTACGGAGAGGAGGACATTCAGTACTTC; CDR3 protein: CASSYGEEDIQYF
D gene: TRBD1; J gene: TRBJ2-7; clone size: medium-sized; V gene: TRBV4-1; CDR3 DNA: TGCGCCAGGACGGACAGGGGGCCCTACGAGCAGTACTTC; CDR3 protein: CARTDRGPYEQYF
D gene: TRBD2; J gene: TRBJ2-7; clone size: medium-sized; V gene: TRBV7-8; CDR3 DNA: TGTGCCAGCAGCTTCGGGGGAGGGGCCTACGAGCAGTACTTC; CDR3 protein: CASSFGGGAYEQYF
D gene: NA; J gene: TRBJ2-5; clone size: NA; V gene: TRBV18; CDR3 DNA: TGTGCCAGCTCACCAGCAACATTGGCGGAGACCCAGTACTTC; CDR3 protein: CASSPATLAETQYF
D gene: NA; J gene: TRBJ2-5; clone size: NA; V gene: TRBV27; CDR3 DNA: TGTGCCAGCAGTTTATCCTCAGGTTTGGGAGAGACCCAGTACTTC; CDR3 protein: CASSLSSGLGETQYF
D gene: TRBD2; J gene: TRBJ2-5; clone size: NA; V gene: TRBV27; CDR3 DNA: TGTGCCAGCAGTTTATCTGGGACTAGCGGGCAAGGGACCCAGTACTTC; CDR3 protein: CASSLSGTSGQGTQYF
D gene: NA; J gene: TRBJ1-4; clone size: NA; V gene: TRBV6-4; CDR3 DNA: TGTGCCAGCAGGCCATCGGGGGCCCCTAATGAAAAACTGTTTTTT; CDR3 protein: CASRPSGAPNEKLFF
D gene: NA; J gene: TRBJ1-6; clone size: once; V gene: TRBV23-1; CDR3 DNA: TGCGCCAGCAGTCAGGGGGCGGACTCACCCCTCCACTTT; CDR3 protein: CASSQGADSPLHF
D gene: NA; J gene: TRBJ2-5; clone size: NA; V gene: TRBV7-9; CDR3 DNA: TGTGCCCAGCAGTACCAAGAGACCCAGTACTTC; CDR3 protein: CAQQYQETQYF
D gene: NA; J gene: TRBJ2-7; clone size: NA; V gene: TRBV7-9; CDR3 DNA: TGTGCCAGCAGCTTCCCTTCCAGCCACCACTCCTACGAGCAGTACTTC; CDR3 protein: CASSFPSSHHSYEQYF
D gene: NA; J gene: TRBJ1-1; clone size: NA; V gene: TRBV28; CDR3 DNA: TGTGCCAGCAGTTTAGGGAACACTGAAGCTTTCTTT; CDR3 protein: CASSLGNTEAFF
D gene: TRBD1; J gene: TRBJ1-1; clone size: NA; V gene: TRBV27; CDR3 DNA: TGTGCCAGCAGTTTAACGGACAGGGACCCGGGACGCCTTCTGAACACTGAAGCTTTCTTT; CDR3 protein: CASSLTDRDPGRLLNTEAFF
D gene: NA; J gene: TRBJ1-1; clone size: few; V gene: TRBV7-2; CDR3 DNA: TGTGCCAGCAGCCCGGGCGGGCTAGGTAACACTGAAGCTTTCTTT; CDR3 protein: CASSPGGLGNTEAFF
D gene: NA; J gene: TRBJ2-1; clone size: NA; V gene: TRBV27; CDR3 DNA: TGTGCCAGCAGTTTATCAGGGGTCGGCAATGAGCAGTTCTTC; CDR3 protein: CASSLSGVGNEQFF
D gene: NA; J gene: TRBJ2-5; clone size: NA; V gene: TRBV10-1; CDR3 DNA: TGCGCCAGCAGTGAGGCCGGAGTGGGGACCCAGTACTTC; CDR3 protein: CASSEAGVGTQYF
D gene: NA; J gene: TRBJ1-5; clone size: NA; V gene: TRBV19; CDR3 DNA: TGTGCCAGTAGTGGGACCTTTAATAGCAATCAGCCCCAGCATTTT; CDR3 protein: CASSGTFNSNQPQHF
D gene: TRBD1; J gene: TRBJ1-1; clone size: once; V gene: TRBV19; CDR3 DNA: TGTGCCAGTAGCCAGGGGGGCACTGAAGCTTTCTTT; CDR3 protein: CASSQGGTEAFF
D gene: TRBD1; J gene: TRBJ2-1; clone size: NA; V gene: TRBV6-1; CDR3 DNA: TGTGCCAGCAGTGACTCCGACAGGGATGAGCAGTTCTTC; CDR3 protein: CASSDSDRDEQFF
D gene: NA; J gene: TRBJ1-2; clone size: few; V gene: TRBV10-3; CDR3 DNA: TGTGCCATCAGTGACCCCTCCAGGCAGCACTATGGCTACACCTTC; CDR3 protein: CAISDPSRQHYGYTF
D gene: TRBD2; J gene: TRBJ2-1; clone size: NA; V gene: TRBV28; CDR3 DNA: TGTGCCAGCAGGGTACTAGCGGACAGCTCCTACAATGAGCAGTTCTTC; CDR3 protein: CASRVLADSSYNEQFF
D gene: NA; J gene: TRBJ1-5; clone size: few; V gene: TRBV4-2; CDR3 DNA: TGTGCCAGCAGCTTGGCCTCGCAGGGACCGTATCAGCCCCAGCATTTT; CDR3 protein: CASSLASQGPYQPQHF
D gene: TRBD2; J gene: TRBJ2-7; clone size: NA; V gene: TRBV4-1; CDR3 DNA: TGCGCCAGCAGCCAGCAAACTAGCGGGGGCTACGAGCAGTACTTC; CDR3 protein: CASSQQTSGGYEQYF
D gene: NA; J gene: TRBJ1-1; clone size: NA; V gene: TRBV5-1; CDR3 DNA: TGCGCCAGCAGCCCTTTTATTGGCTTGGGAATGAACACTGAAGCTTTCTTT; CDR3 protein: CASSPFIGLGMNTEAFF
D gene: TRBD2; J gene: TRBJ2-1; clone size: NA; V gene: TRBV10-1; CDR3 DNA: TGCGCCAGCAGTGGATTAGCGGGAGGGTCCCGAAATGAGCAGTTCTTC; CDR3 protein: CASSGLAGGSRNEQFF
D gene: NA; J gene: TRBJ1-2; clone size: few; V gene: TRBV5-1; CDR3 DNA: TGCGCCAGCAGCTTGGAGGAGTTGTATGGCTACACCTTC; CDR3 protein: CASSLEELYGYTF
D gene: NA; J gene: TRBJ2-7; clone size: NA; V gene: TRBV4-2; CDR3 DNA: TGTGCCAGCAGTGATACAGCCGGGGCCTACGAGCAGTACTTC; CDR3 protein: CASSDTAGAYEQYF
D gene: TRBD2; J gene: TRBJ2-1; clone size: NA; V gene: TRBV2; CDR3 DNA: TGTGCCAGCAGTGAGAGCGGGGTCAACAATGAGCAGTTCTTC; CDR3 protein: CASSESGVNNEQFF
D gene: TRBD2; J gene: TRBJ2-1; clone size: NA; V gene: TRBV5-6; CDR3 DNA: TGTGCCAGCAGCTACTATAGCGGGGGGGCCGCTGAGCAGTTCTTC; CDR3 protein: CASSYYSGGAAEQFF